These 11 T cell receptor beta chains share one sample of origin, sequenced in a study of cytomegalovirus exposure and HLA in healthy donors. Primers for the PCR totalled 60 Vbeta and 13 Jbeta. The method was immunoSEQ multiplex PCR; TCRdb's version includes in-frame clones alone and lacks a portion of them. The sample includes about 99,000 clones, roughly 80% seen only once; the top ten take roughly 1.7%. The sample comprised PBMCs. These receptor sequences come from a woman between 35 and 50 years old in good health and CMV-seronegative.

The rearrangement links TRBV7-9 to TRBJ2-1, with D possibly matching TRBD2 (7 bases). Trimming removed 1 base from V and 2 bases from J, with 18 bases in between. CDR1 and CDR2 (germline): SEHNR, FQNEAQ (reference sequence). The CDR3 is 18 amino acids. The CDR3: CASSLGGGGPKPYNEQFF. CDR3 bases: TGTGCCAGCAGCTTAGGAGGGGGGGGGCCTAAACCCTACAATGAGCAGTTCTTC.

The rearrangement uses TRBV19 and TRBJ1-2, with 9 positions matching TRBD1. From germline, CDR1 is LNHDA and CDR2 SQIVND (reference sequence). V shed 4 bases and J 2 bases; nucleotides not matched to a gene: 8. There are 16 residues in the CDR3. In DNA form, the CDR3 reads TGTGCCAGTAGTAAATACCGGGACAGGGACAACTATGGCTACACCTTC. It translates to CASSKYRDRDNYGYTF. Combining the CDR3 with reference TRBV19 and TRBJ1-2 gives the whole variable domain DGGITQSPKYLFRKEGQNVTLSCEQNLNHDAMYWYRQDPGQGLRLIYYSQIVNDFQKGDIAEGYSVSREKKESFPLTVTSAQKNPTAFYLCASSKYRDRDNYGYTFGSGTRLTVV.

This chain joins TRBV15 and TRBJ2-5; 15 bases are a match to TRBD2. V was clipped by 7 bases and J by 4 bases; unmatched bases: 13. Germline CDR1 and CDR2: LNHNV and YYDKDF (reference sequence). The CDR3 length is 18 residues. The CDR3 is CATIRTSGRAKGGETQYF. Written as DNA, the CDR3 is TGTGCCACCATCCGGACTAGCGGGAGGGCCAAGGGTGGAGAGACCCAGTACTTC.

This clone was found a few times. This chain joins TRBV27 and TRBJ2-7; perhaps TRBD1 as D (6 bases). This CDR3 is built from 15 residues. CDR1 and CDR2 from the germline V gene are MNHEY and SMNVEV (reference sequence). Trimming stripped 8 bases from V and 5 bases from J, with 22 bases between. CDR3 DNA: TGTGCCAGCGGGGGATACAGGGAACGCGACCACGAGCAGTACTTC. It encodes CASGGYRERDHEQYF.

CDR3 nucleotide sequence: TGCGCCAGCCATACGGGAATTTTCACCGGGGAGCTGTTTTTT. It yields the protein CASHTGIFTGELFF. The chain links TRBV5-1 to TRBJ2-2, with TRBD2 as a possible D gene (5 bases). This CDR3 has 14 residues. The ends were cut back, 7 bases at V and 4 bases at J, with 14 bases in the middle. CDR1 SGHRS and CDR2 YFSETQ come from the germline V gene.

The CDR3 DNA follows: TGTGCCAGCAGCCAATCGATAGGACTAGCGGGAGGACCTGTTAATGAGCAGTTCTTC. Protein sequence: CASSQSIGLAGGPVNEQFF. This chain uses TRBV16 with TRBJ2-1, with 14 bases identical to TRBD2. In germline, CDR1 is KGHSY, CDR2 FQNENV. The CDR3 sequence is 19 residues long. V lost 0 bases, J lost 7 bases, and 11 bases stayed unmatched.

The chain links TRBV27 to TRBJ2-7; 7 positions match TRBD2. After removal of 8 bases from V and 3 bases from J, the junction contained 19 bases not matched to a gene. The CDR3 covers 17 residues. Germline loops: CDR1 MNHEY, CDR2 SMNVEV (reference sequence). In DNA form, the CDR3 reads TGTGCCAGCTCGCCTACCCTCCCGCCGGGAGGAGTCTACGAGCAGTACTTC. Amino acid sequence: CASSPTLPPGGVYEQYF.

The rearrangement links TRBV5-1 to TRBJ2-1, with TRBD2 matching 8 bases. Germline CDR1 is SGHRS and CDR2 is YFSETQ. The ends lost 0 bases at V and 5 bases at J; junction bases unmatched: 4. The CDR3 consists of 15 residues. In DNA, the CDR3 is TGCGCCAGCAGCTTGGATGTTAGCGGGAACAATGAGCAGTTCTTC. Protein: CASSLDVSGNNEQFF.

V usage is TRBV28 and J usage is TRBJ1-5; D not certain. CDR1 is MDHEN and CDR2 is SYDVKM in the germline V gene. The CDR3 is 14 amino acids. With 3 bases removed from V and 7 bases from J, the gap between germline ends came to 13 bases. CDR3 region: CASSFDGEGQPQHF. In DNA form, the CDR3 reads TGTGCCAGCAGTTTCGACGGGGAAGGGCAGCCCCAGCATTTT.

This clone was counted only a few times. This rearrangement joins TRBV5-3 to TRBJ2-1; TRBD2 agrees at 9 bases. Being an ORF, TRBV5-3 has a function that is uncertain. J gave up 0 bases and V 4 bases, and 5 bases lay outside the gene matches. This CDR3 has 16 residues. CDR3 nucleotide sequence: TGTGCCAGAAGCCAGAGACTAGCGGTCTCCTACAATGAGCAGTTCTTC. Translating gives CARSQRLAVSYNEQFF.

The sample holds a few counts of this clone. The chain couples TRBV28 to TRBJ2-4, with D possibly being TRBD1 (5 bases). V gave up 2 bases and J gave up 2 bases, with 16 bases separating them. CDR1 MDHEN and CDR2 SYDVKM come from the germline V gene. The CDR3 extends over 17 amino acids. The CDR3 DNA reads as TGTGCCAGCAGTTTAAGAGGACACACTTATCCCAAAAACATTCAGTACTTC. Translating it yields CASSLRGHTYPKNIQYF.